The following is a T cell receptor beta chain sequence with its context. The antigen remains unidentified. Systemic immunosuppression or autoimmune disease history was grounds to exclude patients. The data stem from a study of OX40 agonist ivuxolimab in advanced cancers. This CDR3 is built from 14 residues. With 4 bases clipped from V and 7 bases from J, the junction kept 7 bases outside the gene matches. Germline V CDR1 and CDR2: SGDLS, YYNGEE. Repertoires were generated with immunoSEQ multiplex PCR, while TCRdb's copy carries only in-frame clones and drops some. The data hold about 93,000 clones, with under 95% observed a single time. Study observations and caveats: The authors also found low normalized T-cell clonal expansion in some nonresponders.

The TCR originated in an adult with an advanced solid tumor such as melanoma, head and neck, liver or kidney cancer. The rearrangement joins TRBV9 to TRBJ2-1, with TRBD1 matching 8 bases. This material consisted of CD4+ or CD8+ T cells sorted from blood, taken in a trial of the OX40 agonist ivuxolimab. This CDR3 is CASSPRQGANEQFF. The CDR3 DNA reads TGTGCCAGCAGCCCGCGTCAGGGGGCAAATGAGCAGTTCTTC.